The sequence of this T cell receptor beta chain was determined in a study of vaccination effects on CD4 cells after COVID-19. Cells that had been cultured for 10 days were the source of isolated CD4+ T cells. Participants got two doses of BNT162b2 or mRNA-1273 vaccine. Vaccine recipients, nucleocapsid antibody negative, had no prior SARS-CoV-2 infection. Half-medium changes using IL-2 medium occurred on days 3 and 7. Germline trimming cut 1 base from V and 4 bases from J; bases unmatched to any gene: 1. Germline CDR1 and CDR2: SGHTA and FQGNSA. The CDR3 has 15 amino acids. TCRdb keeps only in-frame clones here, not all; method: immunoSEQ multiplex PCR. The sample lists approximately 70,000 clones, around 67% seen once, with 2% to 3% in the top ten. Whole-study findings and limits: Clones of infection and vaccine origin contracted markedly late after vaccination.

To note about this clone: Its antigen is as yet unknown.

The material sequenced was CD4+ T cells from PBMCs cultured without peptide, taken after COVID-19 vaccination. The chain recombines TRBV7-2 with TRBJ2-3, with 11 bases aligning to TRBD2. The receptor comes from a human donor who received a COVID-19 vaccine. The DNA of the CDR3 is TGTGCCAGCAGCTTAGGGGGACTAGCGGCAGATACGCAGTATTTT. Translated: CASSLGGLAADTQYF.